This T cell receptor beta chain was observed in a study of OX40 agonist ivuxolimab in advanced cancers. Germline V gives CDR1 SNHLY, CDR2 FYNNEI. The CDR3 contains 12 residues. The protocol was immunoSEQ multiplex PCR, while the TCRdb copy is restricted to in-frame clones and leaves out a portion. The data hold more than 65,000 clones, with under 90% observed a single time. The sequence came from an adult with an advanced solid tumor such as melanoma, head and neck, liver or kidney cancer. The input for sequencing was CD4+ or CD8+ T cells sorted from blood, taken in a trial of the OX40 agonist ivuxolimab. The J gene is TRBJ2-5, the V gene TRBV2; D gene unclear. The J call is in doubt because the DNA end fits TRBJ2-7 better. CDR3 DNA sequence: TGTGCCAGCAGGTCGGATGTCTACGAGCAGTACTTC. Its translation is CASRSDVYEQYF.